The rows below give T cell receptor beta chains drawn from one sample of a study of T cell responses to AZD1222 COVID-19 vaccine. Only in-frame clones appear in the TCRdb table, and some are missing; sequencing was by immunoSEQ multiplex PCR. The sample yields 160,000 or so clones, around 90% seen once. This specimen consisted of peripheral blood, obtained on day 0 of AZD1222 vaccination. All receptors derive from an adult in good health. Each CDR3 is given with its conserved first and last residue. A D gene is named only where the DNA matches it firmly. Size is stated for part of the rows, as once, few or many counts, or as a class when the clone is expanded.

V gene	D gene	J gene	clone size	CDR3 protein	CDR3 DNA
TRBV30	.	TRBJ1-2	.	CAWSYGNYGYTF	TGTGCCTGGAGCTACGGTAACTATGGCTACACCTTC
TRBV27	.	TRBJ2-2	once	CASSLYYGLQVATGELFF	TGTGCCAGCAGTTTATATTACGGCCTTCAGGTAGCCACCGGGGAGCTGTTTTTT
TRBV4-1	TRBD1	TRBJ2-7	.	CASSQRTGPLYEQYF	TGCGCCAGCAGCCAAAGGACAGGGCCCCTCTACGAGCAGTACTTC
TRBV2	.	TRBJ2-7	.	CASSPSSYEQYF	TGTGCCAGCAGTCCTAGCAGCTACGAGCAGTACTTC
TRBV7-9	.	TRBJ2-7	.	CASSHRDKLDEQYF	TGTGCCAGCAGCCACCGGGACAAACTCGACGAGCAGTACTTC
TRBV4-1	.	TRBJ1-1	once	CASSQVAEMNTEAFF	TGCGCCAGCAGCCAAGTAGCAGAGATGAACACTGAAGCTTTCTTT
TRBV4-1	.	TRBJ2-7	.	CASSPGGTRGYEQYF	TGCGCCAGCAGCCCTGGAGGGACACGAGGCTACGAGCAGTACTTC
TRBV30	TRBD1	TRBJ1-2	.	CAWLDRGNYGYTF	TGTGCCTGGTTGGACAGGGGGAACTATGGCTACACCTTC
TRBV7-9	.	TRBJ2-1	.	CASSLPTGPYNEQFF	TGTGCCAGCAGCTTACCGACAGGACCCTACAATGAGCAGTTCTTC
TRBV14	.	TRBJ2-1	few	CASSPPQRSSYNEQFF	TGTGCCAGCTCCCCCCCGCAGAGAAGCTCCTACAATGAGCAGTTCTTC
TRBV6-5	TRBD1	TRBJ1-1	.	CASSYGQGAPEAFF	TGTGCCAGCAGTTACGGACAGGGGGCGCCTGAAGCTTTCTTT
TRBV5-1	.	TRBJ1-6	few	CASSLSARQNNSPLHF	TGCGCCAGCAGCTTGTCGGCAAGACAGAATAATTCACCCCTCCACTTT
TRBV2	.	TRBJ1-1	.	CASSIQNTEAFF	TGTGCCAGCAGTATACAGAACACTGAAGCTTTCTTT
TRBV5-1	.	TRBJ1-1	.	CASSVDNMNTEAFF	TGCGCCAGCAGCGTGGACAACATGAACACTGAAGCTTTCTTT
TRBV7-9	.	TRBJ1-2	.	CASSLARSNYGYTF	TGTGCCAGCAGCTTAGCGCGGTCCAACTATGGCTACACCTTC
TRBV16	.	TRBJ1-1	.	CASSQHLKTEAFF	TGTGCCAGCAGCCAGCATTTAAAGACTGAAGCTTTCTTT
TRBV5-4	TRBD2	TRBJ2-5	.	CASSLVGLAGEETQYF	TGTGCCAGCAGCTTGGTGGGACTAGCGGGAGAAGAGACCCAGTACTTC
TRBV5-4	TRBD1	TRBJ1-4	.	CASSLAGTANEKLFF	TGTGCCAGCAGCTTGGCCGGGACAGCTAATGAAAAACTGTTTTTT
TRBV29-1	.	TRBJ1-2	.	CSVSTGTGNYGYTF	TGCAGCGTTTCTACAGGGACTGGGAACTATGGCTACACCTTC
TRBV29-1	TRBD2	TRBJ2-7	.	CSVSERGYEQYF	TGCAGCGTTTCCGAGCGGGGGTACGAGCAGTACTTC
TRBV29-1	.	TRBJ1-4	.	CSVAGPTNEKLFF	TGCAGCGTTGCGGGGCCAACTAATGAAAAACTGTTTTTT
TRBV27	.	TRBJ1-1	.	CASSTRTVNTEAFF	TGTGCCAGCAGTACCCGGACTGTCAACACTGAAGCTTTCTTT
TRBV3-1/TRBV3-2	.	TRBJ1-2	.	CASSRGRASASYTF	TGTGCCAGCAGCCGGGGCAGGGCTTCGGCTAGCTACACCTTC
TRBV11-2	.	TRBJ2-7	.	CASSLHRRRTTFYEQYF	TGTGCCAGCAGCTTACATCGCCGGAGGACTACCTTCTACGAGCAGTACTTC
TRBV5-1	.	TRBJ1-4	.	CASSSQDNEKLFF	TGCGCCAGCAGCTCACAAGATAATGAAAAACTGTTTTTT
TRBV2	.	TRBJ2-5	.	CAGAVGPETQYF	TGTGCCGGAGCAGTAGGTCCCGAGACCCAGTACTTC
TRBV2	.	TRBJ1-1	.	CASGKDTGLNTEAFF	TGTGCCAGCGGGAAAGATACAGGGCTGAACACTGAAGCTTTCTTT
TRBV25-1	TRBD2	TRBJ2-1	.	CASSDPRGGRASYNEQFF	TGTGCCAGCAGTGATCCCCGGGGCGGGAGGGCGTCCTACAATGAGCAGTTCTTC
TRBV2	.	TRBJ2-2	.	CASSANTGELFF	TGTGCCAGCAGTGCAAACACCGGGGAGCTGTTTTTT
TRBV7-9	.	TRBJ2-7	.	CASSLSESPDEQYF	TGTGCCAGCAGCTTATCGGAGAGTCCTGACGAGCAGTACTTC
TRBV6-5	.	TRBJ2-1	.	CASWGGAYIRDEQFF	TGTGCCAGCTGGGGCGGGGCTTATATAAGGGATGAGCAGTTCTTC
TRBV4-1	.	TRBJ1-3	.	CASSQVGRASGNTIYF	TGCGCCAGCAGCCAAGTGGGTAGGGCCTCTGGAAACACCATATATTTT
TRBV10-2	.	TRBJ2-3	.	CASSDSRRDTQYF	TGCGCCAGCAGTGATTCTCGGCGGGATACGCAGTATTTT
TRBV5-6	.	TRBJ1-1	few	CASSLRGNTEAFF	TGTGCCAGCAGCTTGAGGGGAAACACTGAAGCTTTCTTT